This T cell receptor (beta chain) was recovered during a study of blood T cell repertoires in COVID-19. Study information: Researchers got acute and convalescent COVID-19 samples from the United States, Italy and Spain.

The CDR3 totals 13 residues. V was pared by 2 bases and J by 4 bases, with 8 bases between. CDR1 SGHTA and CDR2 FQGNSA come from the germline V gene. This clone was counted a single time. Sequencing was performed with immunoSEQ multiplex PCR; in TCRdb, only in-frame clones are kept and a portion is missing. The sample shows under 450,000 clones, about nine tenths of them seen only once. The chain recombines TRBV7-2 with TRBJ1-1, with D unresolved. This receptor was identified in a woman between 45 and 65 years old with COVID-19, enrolled during active disease. Sequenced input: peripheral blood. DNA for the CDR3: TGTGCCAGCAGCTTATGGAGCGGCACTGAAGCTTTCTTT. As protein: CASSLWSGTEAFF.